This record covers a single T cell receptor beta chain. Some clones are missing from TCRdb's copy, which holds only in-frame ones; the method was immunoSEQ multiplex PCR. The table has about 160,000 clones, about 90% seen once. The Seattle site enrolled patients during active infection and followed them longitudinally. This entry comes from a study of blood T cell repertoires in COVID-19. This CDR3 is 14 amino acids long. V dropped 4 bases and J dropped 6 bases, with 16 bases sitting between them. From germline, CDR1 is SQVTM and CDR2 ANQGSEA. The J gene is TRBJ2-1, the V gene TRBV29-1; maybe TRBD2 (5 bases). This TCR was sampled from a man aged 25-45 years with COVID-19, enrolled during active disease. What was sequenced was peripheral blood. CDR3 nucleotides: TGCAGCGTTGTGGTCCGCGGCCGGGGCAATGAGCAGTTCTTC. It is translated as CSVVVRGRGNEQFF.